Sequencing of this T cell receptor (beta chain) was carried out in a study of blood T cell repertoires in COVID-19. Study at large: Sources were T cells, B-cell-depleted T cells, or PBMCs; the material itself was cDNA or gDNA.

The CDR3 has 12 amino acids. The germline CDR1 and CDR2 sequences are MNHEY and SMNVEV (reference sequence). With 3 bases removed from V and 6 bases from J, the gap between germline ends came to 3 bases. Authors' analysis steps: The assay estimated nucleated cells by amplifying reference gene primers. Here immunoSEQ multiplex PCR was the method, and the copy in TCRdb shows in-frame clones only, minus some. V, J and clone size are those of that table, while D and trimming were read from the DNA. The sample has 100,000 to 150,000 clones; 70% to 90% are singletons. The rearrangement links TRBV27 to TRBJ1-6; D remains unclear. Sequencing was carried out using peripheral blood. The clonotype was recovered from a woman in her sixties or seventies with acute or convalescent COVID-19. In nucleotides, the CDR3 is TGTGCCAGCAGTTTCGGTAATTCACCCCTCCACTTT. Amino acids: CASSFGNSPLHF.